One and the same sample provided the 5 T cell receptor beta chains below, sequenced in a study of OX40 agonist ivuxolimab in advanced cancers. The assay was immunoSEQ multiplex PCR, and TCRdb's table has in-frame clones only and misses some. In the table there are 80,000 to 100,000 clones, 85% to 95% of which are singletons. The sample was CD4+ or CD8+ T cells sorted from blood, taken in a trial of the OX40 agonist ivuxolimab. Every receptor here comes from an adult with an advanced solid tumor such as melanoma, head and neck, liver or kidney cancer.

This clone was seen once. This chain connects TRBV5-6 to TRBJ2-3; no clear D gene. From germline, CDR1 is SGHDT and CDR2 YYEEEE. The CDR3 consists of 13 residues. Between the trimmed V and J ends, which lost 0 bases and 3 bases, there was a span of 5 bases. CDR3 DNA sequence: TGTGCCAGCAGCTTGGCCGGAACAGATACGCAGTATTTT. It translates to CASSLAGTDTQYF.

The J gene is TRBJ1-2, the V gene TRBV6-6, with D possibly TRBD1 on 5 matching bases. CDR1 is MNHNY and CDR2 is SVGAGI in the germline V gene (reference sequence). Trimming removed 0 bases at V and 4 bases at J, with 9 bases between. CDR3 length: 14 residues. The CDR3 DNA reads as TGTGCCAGCAGTTACTCAGGGCAGGGCTATGGCTACACCTTC. It specifies CASSYSGQGYGYTF.

The J gene is TRBJ2-1, the V gene TRBV30, with 12 bases matching TRBD2. There are 15 residues in the CDR3. CDR1 and CDR2 (germline): GTSNPN, SVGIG (reference sequence). Trimming removed 4 bases from V and 5 bases from J; junction bases left unmatched: 6. As DNA, the CDR3 is TGTGCCTGGAACCGACTAGCGGGAGTTGACAATGAGCAGTTCTTC. Its protein product is CAWNRLAGVDNEQFF.

The rearrangement links TRBV23-1 to TRBJ2-2, with D hard to call. TRBV23-1 qualifies as an ORF whose function is uncertain. Trimming left V 7 bases short and J 4 bases short, with 7 bases between. The CDR3 totals 12 residues. The CDR3 protein is CASIPPTGELFF. The CDR3 nucleotides are TGCGCCAGCATTCCCCCCACCGGGGAGCTGTTTTTT.

This clone was counted a single time. The chain recombines TRBV2 with TRBJ1-6; 9 nucleotides line up with TRBD1. Trimming cost V 8 bases and J 7 bases; bases outside gene matches: 3. The germline CDR1 and CDR2 sequences are SNHLY and FYNNEI. The CDR3 loop spans 13 amino acids. In nucleotides, the CDR3 is TGTGCCAGCTCGGACAGGGGAAATTCACCCCTCCACTTT. It codes for CASSDRGNSPLHF. The complete variable domain, with remaining parts taken from reference TRBV2 and TRBJ1-6, reads EPEVTQTPSHQVTQMGQEVILRCVPISNHLYFYWYRQILGQKVEFLVSFYNNEISEKSEIFDDQFSVERPDGSNFTLKIRSTKLEDSAMYFCASSDRGNSPLHFGNGTRLTVT.